Below, 32 T cell receptor beta chains from the same sample are listed, as sequenced in a study of T cells in Graves' hyperthyroidism and ophthalmopathy. Amplified TCR beta CDR3 regions derived from RNA transcripts. Researchers ran a first-round RT-PCR on the TCR CDR3 using the HTBI primer set. Via MiXCR, TCRdb re-called the multiplex PCR reads, giving one row per CDR3 protein. The profile shows 450,000 to 550,000 distinct CDR3 sequences, approximately 25% of them singletons. Input material: blood. These receptors came from a woman aged 25 to 45 with Graves' ophthalmopathy.

About this clonotype: A much larger clone lies a single base off, so this may be a read error. V usage is TRBV5-1 and J usage is TRBJ1-1; 8 positions match TRBD1. The CDR3 length is 14 residues. Germline lookup yields CDR1 SGHRS and CDR2 YFSETQ. CDR3: CASMTYRGGTEDFF. DNA for the CDR3: TGCGCCAGCATGACTTACAGGGGGGGAACTGAAGATTTCTTT.

This clonotype was counted at least ten times. The chain's CDR3 is CASSQDARGEQYF. The CDR3 region has the DNA TGTGCCAGCAGCCAAGATGCCAGGGGCGAGCAGTACTTC. This chain uses TRBV3-1 with TRBJ2-7; maybe TRBD1 (6 bases). The CDR3 loop spans 13 amino acids. V lost 0 bases and J lost 6, with 9 bases in between. Germline V gene data show CDR1 as LGHDT and CDR2 as YNNKEL (reference sequence).

This clonotype was counted many times. The J gene is TRBJ1-5, the V gene TRBV12-3 or TRBV12-4; possibly TRBD1 for D (6 bases). This CDR3 contains 12 residues. Between the trimmed V and J ends, which lost 6 bases and 5 bases, there was a span of 8 bases. The CDR3 is CASRGGDQPQHF. The CDR3 nucleotides are TGTGCCAGCAGAGGGGGGGATCAGCCCCAGCATTTT.

This clonotype was recorded a few times. The rearrangement joins TRBV12-3 or TRBV12-4 to TRBJ2-5; perhaps TRBD2 as D (6 bases). The V gene lost 5 bases and the J gene lost 6 bases, with 13 bases spanning the gap. The CDR3 runs to 13 residues. The CDR3 is CASSGPGGKTQYF. DNA for the CDR3: TGTGCCAGCAGTGGGCCCGGGGGTAAGACCCAGTACTTC.

This clonotype came up many times. This sequence joins TRBV29-1 and TRBJ1-2; the D is unclear. Germline CDR1 reads SQVTM; CDR2 reads ANQGSEA. This CDR3 spans 13 amino acids. The ends were cut back, 7 bases at V and 7 bases at J, with 19 bases in the middle. In nucleotides, the CDR3 is TGCAGCGCGATCCGAGAAGATGGCGGTGGCTACACCTTC. It is translated as CSAIREDGGGYTF.

This clonotype was picked up a small number of times. J is TRBJ2-2 and V is TRBV9; D is possibly TRBD2 (6 bases). Germline-derived CDR1 and CDR2 are SGDLS and YYNGEE. The CDR3 spans 14 residues. With 4 bases removed from V and 7 bases from J, the gap between germline ends came to 14 bases. Written as DNA, the CDR3 is TGTGCCAGCAGCCCGACTGGGGAGGACGGGGAGCTGTTTTTT. Its protein is CASSPTGEDGELFF.

There are a few counts of this clonotype. The rearrangement joins TRBV9 to TRBJ1-1; weak D call: TRBD1 (5 bases). V lost 3 bases and J lost 5, with 8 bases in between. From germline, CDR1 is SGDLS and CDR2 YYNGEE. The CDR3 runs to 12 residues. The CDR3 protein is CASSAGVTEAFF. DNA for the CDR3: TGTGCCAGCAGCGCGGGGGTTACTGAAGCTTTCTTT. Complete variable domain (other parts from reference TRBV9 and TRBJ1-1): DSGVTQTPKHLITATGQRVTLRCSPRSGDLSVYWYQQSLDQGLQFLIQYYNGEERAKGNILERFSAQQFPDLHSELNLSSLELGDSALYFCASSAGVTEAFFGQGTRLTVV.

The chain employs TRBV6-1 and TRBJ2-7; D not certain. This CDR3 comprises 14 residues. CDR1 MNHNS and CDR2 SASEGT come from the germline V gene. Trimming removed 1 base from V and 3 bases from J, with 10 bases in between. The CDR3 DNA reads TGTGCCAGCAGTGAAGTAGTAACACTCTACGAGCAGTACTTC. Its protein is CASSEVVTLYEQYF.

The genes are TRBV5-6 and TRBJ2-5; 13 bases are a match to TRBD2. Looked up from germline, CDR1 is SGHDT and CDR2 is YYEEEE. The junction had 7 bases not matched to a gene; V was cut back by 0 bases and J by 5 bases. The CDR3 length is 17 residues. The CDR3 spells CASSLELAGGTPETQYF. The DNA for the CDR3 is TGTGCCAGCAGCTTGGAACTAGCGGGGGGGACCCCGGAGACCCAGTACTTC.

Ten or more counts support this clonotype. V is TRBV6-5 and J is TRBJ1-5; D ambiguous. The V gene lost 0 bases and the J gene lost 2 bases, with 11 bases spanning the gap. CDR3 length: 16 amino acids. In germline, CDR1 is MNHEY, CDR2 SVGAGI. The CDR3 loop reads CASSYSYGDGNQPQHF. CDR3 nucleotides: TGTGCCAGCAGTTACTCCTACGGGGATGGCAATCAGCCCCAGCATTTT.

A note on this clonotype: This may come from a read error, since a much larger clone is one base off. V and J are TRBV25-1 and TRBJ2-2; perhaps TRBD2 as D (6 bases). The germline gives CDR1 MGHDK, CDR2 SYGVNS. The CDR3 extends over 10 amino acids. CDR3 region: CASSAGELCF. The DNA of the CDR3 is TGTGCCAGCAGTGCGGGGGAGCTGTGTTTT.

For this clonotype: One end of the junction does not line up with germline, which may come from a read error. This chain uses TRBV28 with TRBJ1-6; D perhaps matches TRBD1 (6 bases). Germline lookup yields CDR1 MDHEN and CDR2 SYDVKM. The CDR3 has 14 amino acids. In nucleotides, the CDR3 is TGTGCCAGCAGTTTGTGGACAGAGAATTCACCCATCCACTTT. This encodes CASSLWTENSPIHF.

This clonotype has more than one count but fewer than ten. This CDR3 is CASSELSTHLGYGYTF. CDR3 DNA sequence: TGTGCCAGCAGTGAATTGTCAACCCATTTAGGCTATGGCTACACCTTC. The chain has TRBV2 and TRBJ1-2; D is unclear. V shed 2 bases and J shed 4 bases, with 17 bases lying between them. Germline lookup yields CDR1 SNHLY and CDR2 FYNNEI. The CDR3 sequence is 16 residues long.

The chain is built from TRBV7-6 and TRBJ2-1, with TRBD1 identical over 8 bases. The J segment lost 8 bases and the V segment lost 3 bases, leaving 6 bases of the junction unmatched. The CDR3 is 14 amino acids. In germline, CDR1 is SGHVS, CDR2 FNYEAQ. CDR3 protein: CASSFMTGEDEQFF. The CDR3 DNA reads TGTGCCAGCAGCTTCATGACAGGGGAGGATGAGCAGTTCTTC. Drawing the rest from reference TRBV7-6 and TRBJ2-1, the complete variable domain is GAGVSQSPRYKVTKRGQDVALRCDPISGHVSLYWYRQALGQGPEFLTYFNYEAQQDKSGLPNDRFSAERPEGSISTLTIQRTEQRDSAMYRCASSFMTGEDEQFFGPGTRLTVL.

This clonotype occurred many times. This chain uses TRBV12-3 or TRBV12-4 with TRBJ1-5; weak D call: TRBD1 (6 bases). The CDR3 totals 14 residues. The ends were cut back, 2 bases at V and 7 bases at J, with 12 bases in the middle. Written as DNA, the CDR3 is TGTGCCAGCAGTTTATTCAGGGGCCACCAGCCCCAGCATTTT. Its protein product is CASSLFRGHQPQHF.

This clonotype appeared many times. This chain uses TRBV19 with TRBJ1-2; D is perhaps TRBD1 (5 bases). The germline V gene encodes CDR1 LNHDA and CDR2 SQIVND (reference sequence). The ends were cut back, 5 bases at V and 8 bases at J, with 21 bases in the middle. The CDR3 is 15 amino acids. The CDR3 loop is CASSLETPRGKGYTF. DNA for the CDR3: TGTGCCAGTAGTCTCGAGACCCCACGGGGCAAAGGCTACACCTTC.

This clonotype has ten or more counts. This rearrangement joins TRBV29-1 to TRBJ2-7, with D tentatively TRBD2 (6 bases). Germline assignment: CDR1 SQVTM and CDR2 ANQGSEA. V was trimmed by 7 bases and J by 6 bases, leaving 16 bases between them. This CDR3 has 12 residues. The chain's CDR3 is CSALTGASEQYF. CDR3 DNA sequence: TGCAGCGCCCTGACGGGAGCCAGCGAGCAGTACTTC.

In this sample, this clonotype turned up once. This chain connects TRBV20-1 to TRBJ1-6, with a possible D match to TRBD1 (6 bases). Germline loops: CDR1 DFQATT, CDR2 SNEGSKA (reference sequence). V was clipped by 3 bases and J by 9 bases, with 18 bases between them. This CDR3 has 15 residues. CDR3 sequence (DNA): TGCAGTGCTAGGTCCGGGGGCGCTTTGGGTTCACCCCTCCACTTT. It is translated as CSARSGGALGSPLHF.

V is TRBV28 and J is TRBJ2-7; unclear D gene. The V end lost 6 bases, the J end lost 6 bases, and 12 bases lay between the germline ends. The germline gives CDR1 MDHEN, CDR2 SYDVKM. The CDR3 covers 12 residues. The CDR3 spells CASRMAGFEQYF. For the CDR3, the DNA is TGTGCCAGCAGAATGGCCGGGTTCGAGCAGTACTTC.

This clonotype was recorded many times. CDR3 sequence reads: CASSGRRGTGNTEAFF. CDR3 nucleotides: TGTGCCAGCAGTGGCCGACGGGGGACAGGAAACACTGAAGCTTTCTTT. This sequence joins TRBV9 and TRBJ1-1, with 8 bases that match TRBD1. The ends lost 5 bases at V and 2 bases at J; junction bases unmatched: 11. This CDR3 spans 16 amino acids. Germline V gene lookup returns CDR1 SGDLS and CDR2 YYNGEE.

Details on this clonotype: A much more abundant neighbour one base away suggests this may be a read error. V usage is TRBV27 and J usage is TRBJ2-2, with TRBD1 matching over 7 bases. Germline CDR1 MNHEY, CDR2 SMNVEV (reference sequence). CDR3 size: 14 residues. This CDR3 is CTSKLTGSTGELFF. The CDR3 DNA reads as TGTACCAGCAAGCTGACAGGGTCCACCGGGGAGCTGTTTTTT.

There are a few counts of this clonotype. One end of the junction varies from germline; a read error may be responsible. This CDR3 reads CASRGVSWDSPYEQCF. The CDR3 DNA sequence: TGTGCCAGCCGGGGTGTGAGTTGGGATTCCCCCTACGAGCAGTGCTTC. The rearrangement links TRBV7-8 to TRBJ2-7; D perhaps matches TRBD2 (5 bases). From germline, CDR1 is SGHVS and CDR2 FQNEAQ. CDR3 length equals 16 residues.

The sample holds many counts of this clonotype. V gene TRBV20-1 combines with J gene TRBJ2-7; no firm D call. Trimming shortened V by 0 bases and J by 2 bases, and 11 bases separated the two germline ends. CDR3 length equals 14 residues. Germline V gene sequence: CDR1 DFQATT, CDR2 SNEGSKA (reference sequence). The CDR3 reads CSARDWAGTYEQYF. As DNA, the CDR3 is TGCAGTGCTAGAGATTGGGCCGGAACCTACGAGCAGTACTTC.

This clonotype was seen ten or more times. This chain uses TRBV7-9 with TRBJ1-1; no clear D. There are 13 residues in the CDR3. Deletions cut 5 bases from V and 1 base from J, with 8 bases between. CDR1 SEHNR and CDR2 FQNEAQ come from the germline V gene (reference sequence). The CDR3 bases are TGTGCCAGCAGCGGTAGAGGGAACACTGAAGCTTTCTTT. It specifies CASSGRGNTEAFF.

Many counts were recorded for this clonotype. The gene calls are TRBV7-2 and TRBJ1-2, with D possibly matching TRBD1 (6 bases). The CDR3 is 14 amino acids. Germline V CDR1 and CDR2: SGHTA, FQGNSA. V lost 1 base to trimming and J lost 6 bases, with 12 bases between them. CDR3 nucleotide sequence: TGTGCCAGCAGCTTAGAGAGGACAGCTCATGGCTACACCTTC. Protein sequence: CASSLERTAHGYTF.

This clonotype was observed many times. The rearrangement joins TRBV12-3 or TRBV12-4 to TRBJ1-5, with D perhaps matching TRBD1 (5 bases). V lost 3 bases and J lost 5, with 8 bases in between. This CDR3 spans 13 amino acids. The CDR3 here is CASSFEGYQPQHF. The CDR3 coding sequence is TGTGCCAGCAGTTTCGAGGGGTATCAGCCCCAGCATTTT.

The genes are TRBV11-1 and TRBJ1-2; 10 positions agree with TRBD1. Germline V CDR1 and CDR2: SGHAT, FQDESV (reference sequence). There are 14 residues in the CDR3. Unmatched junction bases numbered 6, after V lost 5 bases and J lost 6 bases. CDR3 in DNA: TGTGCCAGCAGCCCACGGACAGGGGGTAATGGCTACACCTTC. It specifies CASSPRTGGNGYTF. The full variable domain, with the rest looked up from reference TRBV11-1 and TRBJ1-2, is EAEVAQSPRYKITEKSQAVAFWCDPISGHATLYWYRQILGQGPELLVQFQDESVVDDSQLPKDRFSAERLKGVDSTLKIQPAELGDSAMYLCASSPRTGGNGYTFGSGTRLTVV.

This clonotype was picked up many times. This chain links TRBV9 with TRBJ2-5; TRBD2 matches at 9 bases. The CDR3 is made up of 16 amino acids. The V segment lost 3 bases and the J segment 4 bases; nucleotides outside the gene matches: 10. Per germline, CDR1 SGDLS and CDR2 YYNGEE. This CDR3 is CASSADSSGVGETQYF. As DNA, the CDR3 is TGTGCCAGCAGCGCCGACTCTAGCGGGGTGGGAGAGACCCAGTACTTC.

This clonotype was detected ten times or more. The genes are TRBV6-2 or TRBV6-3 and TRBJ1-2; 8 positions match TRBD1. Germline V gene data show CDR1 as MNHEY and CDR2 as SVGEGT. The CDR3 sequence is 16 residues long. With 2 bases clipped from V and 4 bases from J, the junction kept 9 bases outside the gene matches. CDR3 region: CASSYPSTGVPYGYTF. Here the CDR3 DNA reads TGTGCCAGCAGTTACCCCTCGACAGGGGTCCCCTATGGCTACACCTTC.

This CDR3 is CASSPSITTEAFF. For the CDR3, the DNA is TGTGCCAGCAGTCCATCGATCACCACTGAAGCTTTCTTT. The gene calls are TRBV6-2 or TRBV6-3 and TRBJ1-1; D unclear. CDR3 length: 13 residues. V lost 5 bases and J lost 4, with 11 bases in between. In germline, CDR1 is MNHEY, CDR2 SVGEGT.

This clonotype was picked up a small number of times. The chain carries TRBV29-1 and TRBJ2-7; D may be TRBD1 (6 bases). The CDR3 runs to 15 residues. With 3 bases removed from V and 1 base from J, the gap between germline ends came to 16 bases. Looked up from germline, CDR1 is SQVTM and CDR2 is ANQGSEA. CDR3 sequence reads: CSVEFGGLISYEQYF. The DNA for the CDR3 is TGCAGCGTTGAGTTTGGGGGCCTCATTTCCTACGAGCAGTACTTC.

At least ten counts were recorded for this clonotype. V usage is TRBV6-5 and J usage is TRBJ2-2; D is perhaps TRBD1 (6 bases). The CDR3 loop spans 16 amino acids. The germline gives CDR1 MNHEY, CDR2 SVGAGI. V lost 0 bases, J lost 4 bases, and 12 bases lay in between. CDR3 loop: CASSYSGGSFTGELFF. DNA of the CDR3: TGTGCCAGCAGTTACTCAGGGGGAAGCTTCACCGGGGAGCTGTTTTTT.